The clone carrying this T cell receptor (beta chain) has more than one count but fewer than ten. The age range of participants was roughly 18 to 90 years, with residence in approximately 25 US areas. Participants' own reports of clinical history determined their cohort assignment. The sample comes from a study of blood T cell repertoires in COVID-19. Whole-study context: Samples came from the United States, Italy and Spain, spanning acute and convalescent COVID-19.

Under the authors' procedure: How many nucleated cells were present was estimated from reference gene primer amplification. Method: immunoSEQ multiplex PCR; TCRdb's copy keeps in-frame clones and lacks some. V and J calls and clone size come straight from that table; D and trimming were deduced from the DNA. The sample has some 200,000 clones, about nine tenths seen once. The V gene's germline CDR1 is KGHDR and CDR2 SFDVKD. V dropped 5 bases and J dropped 4; count of bases not matched to a gene: 3. The CDR3 is 15 amino acids. Sample: PBMCs or T cells enriched from blood (not recorded which). This sequence originates from a woman in her thirties who had recovered from COVID-19. The gene calls are TRBV24-1 and TRBJ1-5, with 11 bases fitting TRBD1. Here the CDR3 reads CATSGTGGQNQPQHF. CDR3 bases: TGTGCCACCAGTGGGACAGGGGGCCAGAATCAGCCCCAGCATTTT.